This T cell receptor (beta chain) was retrieved from a study of cytomegalovirus exposure and HLA in healthy donors. Regarding the study as a whole: The authors assumed roughly uniform sequencing depth across donors for presence/absence analyses.

The length of the CDR3 is 16 residues. CDR1 LGHNA and CDR2 YSLEER come from the germline V gene. J was trimmed by 7 bases and V by 1 base; bases with no gene match: 12. This clone was recorded once. No antigen is known for it. The primer mix had 60 Vbeta and 13 Jbeta primers. Libraries were prepared by immunoSEQ multiplex PCR; TCRdb keeps only in-frame clonotypes and omits some of them. The table has under 300,000 clones, roughly 86% seen once. The sequence derives from a woman in her thirties or forties in good health and CMV-seropositive. The sample taken for sequencing was PBMCs. V usage is TRBV4-3 and J usage is TRBJ1-2, with 7 positions matching TRBD1. CDR3 DNA sequence: TGCGCCAGCAGCCAAGCCGGAACAGGGGCCCAGGGTGGCTACACCTTC. Translating gives CASSQAGTGAQGGYTF.